This T cell receptor beta chain was found in a study of cytomegalovirus exposure and HLA in healthy donors. The PCR employed 60 Vbeta primers together with 13 Jbeta primers. In the original processing: Unique TCR beta chains totaled roughly 81 million in a later count, with around 10 million of them shared. The repertoire was sequenced with immunoSEQ multiplex PCR; TCRdb's copy has only in-frame clones and lacks some. That table is the source of V, J and clone size, and D and trimming were worked out from the DNA. The repertoire holds 100,000 to 150,000 clones, with 77% as singletons. This CDR3 has 11 residues. Per the germline V gene, CDR1 is SQVTM and CDR2 is ANQGSEA. V lost 3 bases and J 2 bases, leaving 4 bases between the germline ends.

This clonotype originated in a male donor in good health and CMV-seropositive. The sequenced material came from PBMCs. The rearrangement joins TRBV29-1 to TRBJ1-1; D is undetermined. The DNA for the CDR3 is TGCAGCGTTGAGAGAAACACTGAAGCTTTCTTT. It specifies CSVERNTEAFF.